The clone carrying this TCR beta chain was seen once. Its antigen is as yet unknown. Only in-frame clones appear in the TCRdb table, and some are missing; sequencing was by immunoSEQ multiplex PCR. Of about 120,000 clones detected, roughly 93% appear once; the ten largest clones hold 0.16%. This sample was taken from a study of siplizumab effects on memory and regulatory T cells. Study-wide findings and caveats: Sequences below about 10^-5 frequency were poorly captured, limiting mapping of alloreactive clones. Suppression by proliferating Tregs derived from siplizumab cultures was not verified. Siplizumab significantly reduced alloreactive sequences traceable to unstimulated CD4+ memory cells. Researchers could not give a naive or memory phenotype to roughly 75-96% of proliferating CD4+ or CD8+ clones.

Trimming took 2 bases from V and 8 from J; bases not matched to a gene: 3. CDR3 length: 12 amino acids. CDR1 is GTSNPN, CDR2 SVGIG, per germline (reference sequence). Sequenced input: non-Treg CD4+ T cells sorted from blood. The TCR comes from a human donor in good health. This rearrangement joins TRBV30 to TRBJ1-3; 7 nucleotides agree with TRBD1. For the CDR3, the DNA is TGTGCCTGGAGTCCACAGGGGTACACCATATATTTT. It is translated as CAWSPQGYTIYF.